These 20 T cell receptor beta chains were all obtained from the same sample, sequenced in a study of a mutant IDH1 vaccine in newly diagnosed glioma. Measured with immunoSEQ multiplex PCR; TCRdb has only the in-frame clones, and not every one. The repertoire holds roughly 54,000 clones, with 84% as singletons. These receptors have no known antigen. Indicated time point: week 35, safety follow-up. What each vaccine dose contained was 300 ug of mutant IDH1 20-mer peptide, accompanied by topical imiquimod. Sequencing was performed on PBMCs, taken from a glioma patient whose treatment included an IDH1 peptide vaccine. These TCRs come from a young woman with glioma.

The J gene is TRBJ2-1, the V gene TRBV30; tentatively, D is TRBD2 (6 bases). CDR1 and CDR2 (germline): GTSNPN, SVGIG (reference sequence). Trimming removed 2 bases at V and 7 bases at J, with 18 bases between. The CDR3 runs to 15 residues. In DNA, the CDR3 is TGTGCCTGGAGTCCGCGGGCTATCCGGGGGAATGAGCAGTTCTTC. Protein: CAWSPRAIRGNEQFF.

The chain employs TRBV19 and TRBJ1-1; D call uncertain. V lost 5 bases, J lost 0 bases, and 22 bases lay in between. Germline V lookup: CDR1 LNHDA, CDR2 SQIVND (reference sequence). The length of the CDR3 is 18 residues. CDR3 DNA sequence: TGTGCCAGTAGTTCTGGAACCGGACGGCCAGTCATGAACACTGAAGCTTTCTTT. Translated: CASSSGTGRPVMNTEAFF. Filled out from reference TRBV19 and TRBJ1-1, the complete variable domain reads DGGITQSPKYLFRKEGQNVTLSCEQNLNHDAMYWYRQDPGQGLRLIYYSQIVNDFQKGDIAEGYSVSREKKESFPLTVTSAQKNPTAFYLCASSSGTGRPVMNTEAFFGQGTRLTVV.

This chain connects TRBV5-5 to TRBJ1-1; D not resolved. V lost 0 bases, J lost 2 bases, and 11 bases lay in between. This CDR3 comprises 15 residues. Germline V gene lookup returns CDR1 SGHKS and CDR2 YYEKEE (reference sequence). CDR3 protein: CASSLGPDVNTEAFF. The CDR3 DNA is TGTGCCAGCAGCTTGGGCCCGGACGTTAACACTGAAGCTTTCTTT.

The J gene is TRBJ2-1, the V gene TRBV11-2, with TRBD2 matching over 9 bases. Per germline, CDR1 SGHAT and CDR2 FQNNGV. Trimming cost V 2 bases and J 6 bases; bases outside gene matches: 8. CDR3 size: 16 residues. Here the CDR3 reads CASSLQLAGSPNEQFF. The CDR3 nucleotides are TGTGCCAGCAGCTTACAACTAGCGGGTTCCCCCAATGAGCAGTTCTTC.

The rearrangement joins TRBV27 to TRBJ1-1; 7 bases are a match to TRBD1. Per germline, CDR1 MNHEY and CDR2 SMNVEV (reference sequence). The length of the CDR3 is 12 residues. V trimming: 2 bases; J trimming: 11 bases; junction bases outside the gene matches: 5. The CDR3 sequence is CASSLQGGEAFF. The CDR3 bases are TGTGCCAGCAGTTTACAGGGGGGAGAGGCTTTCTTT.

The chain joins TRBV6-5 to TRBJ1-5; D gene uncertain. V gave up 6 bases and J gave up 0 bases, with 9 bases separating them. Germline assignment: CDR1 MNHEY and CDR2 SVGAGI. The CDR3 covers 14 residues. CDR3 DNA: TGTGCCAGCAGCCTCTGGGGTAGCAATCAGCCCCAGCATTTT. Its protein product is CASSLWGSNQPQHF.

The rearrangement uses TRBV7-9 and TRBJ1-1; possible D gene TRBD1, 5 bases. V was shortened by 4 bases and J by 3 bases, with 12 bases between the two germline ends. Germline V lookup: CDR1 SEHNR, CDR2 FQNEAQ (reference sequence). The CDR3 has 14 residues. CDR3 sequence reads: CASSSWGGDTEAFF. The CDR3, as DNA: TGTGCCAGCAGCTCCTGGGGGGGGGACACTGAAGCTTTCTTT.

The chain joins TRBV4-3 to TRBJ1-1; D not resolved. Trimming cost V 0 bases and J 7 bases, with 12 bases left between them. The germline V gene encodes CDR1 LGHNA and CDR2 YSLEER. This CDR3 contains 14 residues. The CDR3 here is CASSQDPRNGEAFF. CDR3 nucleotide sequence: TGCGCCAGCAGCCAAGATCCCAGGAACGGTGAAGCTTTCTTT.

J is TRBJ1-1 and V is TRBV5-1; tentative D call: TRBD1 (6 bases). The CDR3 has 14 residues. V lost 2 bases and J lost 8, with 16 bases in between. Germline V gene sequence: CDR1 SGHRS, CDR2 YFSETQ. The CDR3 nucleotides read TGCGCCAGCAGCTTCATACCAGGGGTCGGGGAAGCTTTCTTT. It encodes CASSFIPGVGEAFF.

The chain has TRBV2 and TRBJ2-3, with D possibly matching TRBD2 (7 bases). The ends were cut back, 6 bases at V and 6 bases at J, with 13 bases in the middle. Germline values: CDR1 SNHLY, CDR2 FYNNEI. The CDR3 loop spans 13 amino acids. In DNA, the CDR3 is TGTGCCAGCAGACCCAAGGGGGGGGATACGCAGTATTTT. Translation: CASRPKGGDTQYF. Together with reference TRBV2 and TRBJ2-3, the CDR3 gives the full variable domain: EPEVTQTPSHQVTQMGQEVILRCVPISNHLYFYWYRQILGQKVEFLVSFYNNEISEKSEIFDDQFSVERPDGSNFTLKIRSTKLEDSAMYFCASRPKGGDTQYFGPGTRLTVL.

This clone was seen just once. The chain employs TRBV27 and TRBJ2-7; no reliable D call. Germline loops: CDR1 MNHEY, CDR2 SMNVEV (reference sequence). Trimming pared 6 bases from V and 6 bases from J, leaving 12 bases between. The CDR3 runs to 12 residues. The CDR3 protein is CASSPTPAEQYF. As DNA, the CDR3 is TGTGCCAGCAGCCCCACCCCGGCCGAGCAGTACTTC.

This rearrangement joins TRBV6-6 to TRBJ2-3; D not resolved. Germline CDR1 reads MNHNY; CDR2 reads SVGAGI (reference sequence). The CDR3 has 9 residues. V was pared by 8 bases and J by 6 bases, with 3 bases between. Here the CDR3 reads CASGDTQYF. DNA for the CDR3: TGTGCCAGCGGGGATACGCAGTATTTT.

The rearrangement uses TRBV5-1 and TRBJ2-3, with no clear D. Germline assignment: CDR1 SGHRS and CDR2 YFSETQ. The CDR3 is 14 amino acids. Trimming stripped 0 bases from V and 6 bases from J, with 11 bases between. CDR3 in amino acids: CASSLEGNGDTQYF. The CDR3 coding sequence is TGCGCCAGCAGCTTGGAAGGGAACGGTGATACGCAGTATTTT. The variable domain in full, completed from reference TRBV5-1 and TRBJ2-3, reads KAGVTQTPRYLIKTRGQQVTLSCSPISGHRSVSWYQQTPGQGLQFLFEYFSETQRNKGNFPGRFSGRQFSNSRSEMNVSTLELGDSALYLCASSLEGNGDTQYFGPGTRLTVL.

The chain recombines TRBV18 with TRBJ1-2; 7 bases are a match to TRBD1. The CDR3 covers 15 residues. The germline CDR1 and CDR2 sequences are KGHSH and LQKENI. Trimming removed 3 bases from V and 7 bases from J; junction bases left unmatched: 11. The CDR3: CASSPTGFGGSGYTF. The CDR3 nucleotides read TGTGCCAGCTCACCGACAGGGTTTGGGGGTTCTGGCTACACCTTC.

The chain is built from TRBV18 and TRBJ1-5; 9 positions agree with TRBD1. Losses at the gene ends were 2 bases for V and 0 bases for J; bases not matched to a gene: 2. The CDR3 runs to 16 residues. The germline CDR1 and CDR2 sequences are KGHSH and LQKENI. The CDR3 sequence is CASSPGTGFSNQPQHF. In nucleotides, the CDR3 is TGTGCCAGCTCACCAGGGACAGGGTTTAGCAATCAGCCCCAGCATTTT.

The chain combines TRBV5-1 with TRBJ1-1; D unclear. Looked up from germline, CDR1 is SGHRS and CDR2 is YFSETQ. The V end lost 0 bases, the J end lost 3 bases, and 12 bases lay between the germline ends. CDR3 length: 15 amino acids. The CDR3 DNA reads TGCGCCAGCAGCTTGGATTGGAGGGAGGACACTGAAGCTTTCTTT. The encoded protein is CASSLDWREDTEAFF.

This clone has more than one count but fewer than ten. Here the CDR3 DNA reads TGTGCCAGCAGCTTACCGGGTACCCAGGGGGAAGCTTTCTTT. Encoded protein: CASSLPGTQGEAFF. This chain joins TRBV11-3 and TRBJ1-1; weak D call: TRBD1 (6 bases). The ends were cut back, 2 bases at V and 8 bases at J, with 15 bases in the middle. The CDR3 has 14 residues. The germline gives CDR1 SGHNT, CDR2 YENEEA.

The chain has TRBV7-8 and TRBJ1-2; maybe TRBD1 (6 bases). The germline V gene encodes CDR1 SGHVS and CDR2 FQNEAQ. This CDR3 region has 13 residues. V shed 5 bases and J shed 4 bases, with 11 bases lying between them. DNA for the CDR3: TGTGCCAGCAGCAAACAGGGCGTCTATGGCTACACCTTC. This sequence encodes CASSKQGVYGYTF.

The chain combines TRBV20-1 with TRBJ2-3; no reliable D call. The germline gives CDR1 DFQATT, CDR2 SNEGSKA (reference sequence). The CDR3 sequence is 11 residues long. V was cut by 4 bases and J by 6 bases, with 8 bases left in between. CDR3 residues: CSANFMDTQYF. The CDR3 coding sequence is TGCAGTGCTAATTTCATGGATACGCAGTATTTT.

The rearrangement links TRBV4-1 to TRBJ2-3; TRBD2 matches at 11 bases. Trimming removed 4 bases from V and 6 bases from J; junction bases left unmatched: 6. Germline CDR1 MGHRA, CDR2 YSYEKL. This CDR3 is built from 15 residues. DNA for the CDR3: TGCGCCAGCAGCCCCATTAGCGGGAGGGCCGATACGCAGTATTTT. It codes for CASSPISGRADTQYF.